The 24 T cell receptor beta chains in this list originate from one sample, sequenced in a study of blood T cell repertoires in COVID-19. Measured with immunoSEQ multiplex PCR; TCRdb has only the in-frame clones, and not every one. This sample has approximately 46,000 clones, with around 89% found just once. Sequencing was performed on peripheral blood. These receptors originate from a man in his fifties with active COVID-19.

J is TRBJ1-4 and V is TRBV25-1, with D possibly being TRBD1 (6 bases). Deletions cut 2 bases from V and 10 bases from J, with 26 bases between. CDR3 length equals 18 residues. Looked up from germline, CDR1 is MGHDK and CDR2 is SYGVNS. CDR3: CASSEAGDGGTLSGKLFF. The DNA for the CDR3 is TGTGCCAGCAGTGAAGCGGGGGACGGAGGGACACTTTCTGGAAAACTGTTTTTT. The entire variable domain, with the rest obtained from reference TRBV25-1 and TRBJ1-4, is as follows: EADIYQTPRYLVIGTGKKITLECSQTMGHDKMYWYQQDPGMELHLIHYSYGVNSTEKGDLSSESTVSRIRTEHFPLTLESARPSHTSQYLCASSEAGDGGTLSGKLFFGSGTQLSVL.

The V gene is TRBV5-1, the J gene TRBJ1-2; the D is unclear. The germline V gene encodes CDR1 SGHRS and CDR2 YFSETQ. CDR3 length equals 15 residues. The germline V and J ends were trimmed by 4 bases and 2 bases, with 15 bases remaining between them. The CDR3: CASSHGLQTNYGYTF. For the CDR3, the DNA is TGCGCCAGCAGCCACGGTTTACAGACCAACTATGGCTACACCTTC.

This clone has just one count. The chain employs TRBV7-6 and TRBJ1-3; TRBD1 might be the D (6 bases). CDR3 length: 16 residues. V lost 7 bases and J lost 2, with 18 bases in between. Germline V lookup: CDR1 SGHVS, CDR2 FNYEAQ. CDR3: CASTEGGALAGNTIYF. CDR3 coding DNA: TGTGCCAGCACCGAGGGGGGGGCACTCGCTGGAAACACCATATATTTT.

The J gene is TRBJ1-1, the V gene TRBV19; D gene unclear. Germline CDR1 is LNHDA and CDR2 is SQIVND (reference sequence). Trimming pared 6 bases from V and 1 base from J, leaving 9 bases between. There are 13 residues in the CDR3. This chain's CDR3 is CASSLASNTEAFF. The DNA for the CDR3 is TGTGCCAGTAGCCTGGCATCGAACACTGAAGCTTTCTTT.

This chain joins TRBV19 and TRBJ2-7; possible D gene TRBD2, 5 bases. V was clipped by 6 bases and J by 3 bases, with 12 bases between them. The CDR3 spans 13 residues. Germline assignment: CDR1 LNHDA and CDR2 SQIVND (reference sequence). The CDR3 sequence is CASSGEGSYEQYF. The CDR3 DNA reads TGTGCCAGTAGCGGAGAGGGTAGCTACGAGCAGTACTTC.

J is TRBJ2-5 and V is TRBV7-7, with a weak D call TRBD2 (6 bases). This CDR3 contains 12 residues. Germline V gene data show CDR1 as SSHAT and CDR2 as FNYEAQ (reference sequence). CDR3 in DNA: TGTGCTAGCGGCGACACCCAAGAGACCCAGTACTTC. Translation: CASGDTQETQYF.

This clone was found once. For the CDR3, the DNA is TGTGCCAGCAGCCGTCGACAGGGTAACACCGGGGAGCTGTTTTTT. Residues: CASSRRQGNTGELFF. The V call is TRBV7-9, the J call TRBJ2-2, with 7 positions matching TRBD1. Germline trimming cut 5 bases from V and 2 bases from J; bases unmatched to any gene: 5. Germline values: CDR1 SEHNR, CDR2 FQNEAQ (reference sequence). This CDR3 contains 15 residues.

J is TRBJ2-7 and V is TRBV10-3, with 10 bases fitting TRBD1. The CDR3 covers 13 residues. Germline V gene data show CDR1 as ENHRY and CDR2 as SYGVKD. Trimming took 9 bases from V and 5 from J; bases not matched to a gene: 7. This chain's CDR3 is CAMSRDRGNEQYF. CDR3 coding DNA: TGTGCCATGTCCCGGGACAGGGGCAACGAGCAGTACTTC.

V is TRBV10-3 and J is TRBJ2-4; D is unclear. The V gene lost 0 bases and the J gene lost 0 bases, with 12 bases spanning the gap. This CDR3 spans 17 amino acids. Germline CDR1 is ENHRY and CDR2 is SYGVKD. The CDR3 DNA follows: TGTGCCATCAGTGAGTCCCCTACCTCGCCAGCCAAAAACATTCAGTACTTC. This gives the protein CAISESPTSPAKNIQYF.

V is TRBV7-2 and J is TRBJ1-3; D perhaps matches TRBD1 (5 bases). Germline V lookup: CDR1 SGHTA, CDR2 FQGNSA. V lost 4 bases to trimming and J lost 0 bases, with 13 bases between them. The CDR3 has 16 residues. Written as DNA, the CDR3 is TGTGCCAGCAGCTCCGTGGGGCGCCTCTCTGGAAACACCATATATTTT. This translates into CASSSVGRLSGNTIYF.

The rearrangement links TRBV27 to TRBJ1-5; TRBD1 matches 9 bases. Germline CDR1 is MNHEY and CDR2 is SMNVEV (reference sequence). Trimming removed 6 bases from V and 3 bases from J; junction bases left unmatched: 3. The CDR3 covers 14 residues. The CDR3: CASRGDRVNQPQHF. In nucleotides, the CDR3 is TGTGCCAGCAGAGGGGACAGGGTCAATCAGCCCCAGCATTTT.

The CDR3 sequence is CASSLNTGKLGASTDTQYF. CDR3 nucleotide sequence: TGTGCCAGCAGCTTAAATACAGGGAAATTGGGCGCTAGCACAGATACGCAGTATTTT. The chain links TRBV13 to TRBJ2-3, with D tentatively TRBD1 (6 bases). CDR1 and CDR2 (germline): PRHDT, FYEKMQ (reference sequence). V was trimmed by 2 bases and J by 0 bases, leaving 21 bases between them. There are 19 residues in the CDR3.

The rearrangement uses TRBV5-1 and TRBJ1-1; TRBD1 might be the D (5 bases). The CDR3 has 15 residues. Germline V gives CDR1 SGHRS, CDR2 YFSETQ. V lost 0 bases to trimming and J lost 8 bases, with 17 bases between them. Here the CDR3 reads CASSLVSMGQGEAFF. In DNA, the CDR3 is TGCGCCAGCAGCTTGGTATCTATGGGGCAGGGAGAAGCTTTCTTT.

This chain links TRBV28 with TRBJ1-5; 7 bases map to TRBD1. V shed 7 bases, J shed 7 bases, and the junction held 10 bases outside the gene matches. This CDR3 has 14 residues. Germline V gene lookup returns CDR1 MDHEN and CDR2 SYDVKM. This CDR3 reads CASKKGGEGQPQHF. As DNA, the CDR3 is TGTGCCAGCAAGAAAGGGGGCGAGGGCCAGCCCCAGCATTTT.

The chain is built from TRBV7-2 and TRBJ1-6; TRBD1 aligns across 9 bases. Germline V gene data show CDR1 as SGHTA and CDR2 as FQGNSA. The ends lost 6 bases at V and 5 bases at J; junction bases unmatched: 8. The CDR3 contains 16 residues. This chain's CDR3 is CASRSTGGRDNSPLHF. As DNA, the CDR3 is TGTGCCAGCAGATCAACAGGGGGCAGAGATAATTCACCCCTCCACTTT.

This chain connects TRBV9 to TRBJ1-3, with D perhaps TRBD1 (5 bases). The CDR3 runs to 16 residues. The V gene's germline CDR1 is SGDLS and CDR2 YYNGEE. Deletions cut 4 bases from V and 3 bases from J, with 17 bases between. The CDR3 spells CASSPYVGGIGNTIYF. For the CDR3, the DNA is TGTGCCAGCAGCCCGTACGTTGGGGGGATTGGAAACACCATATATTTT.

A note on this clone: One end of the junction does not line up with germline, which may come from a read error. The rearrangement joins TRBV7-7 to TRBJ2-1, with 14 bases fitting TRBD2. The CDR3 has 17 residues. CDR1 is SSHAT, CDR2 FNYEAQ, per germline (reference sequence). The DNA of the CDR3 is TGTGCTAGCAGCCGAGGACTAGCGGGGGGTCAGGTCAATGAGCAGTTCTTC. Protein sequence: CASSRGLAGGQVNEQFF.

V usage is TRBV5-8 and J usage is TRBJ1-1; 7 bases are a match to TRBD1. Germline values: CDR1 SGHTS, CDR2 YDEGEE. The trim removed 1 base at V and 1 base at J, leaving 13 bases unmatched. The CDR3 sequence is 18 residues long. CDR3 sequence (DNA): TGTGCCAGCAGCTTGCGTTGGGGACAGATCGAGGCGAACACTGAAGCTTTCTTT. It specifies CASSLRWGQIEANTEAFF.

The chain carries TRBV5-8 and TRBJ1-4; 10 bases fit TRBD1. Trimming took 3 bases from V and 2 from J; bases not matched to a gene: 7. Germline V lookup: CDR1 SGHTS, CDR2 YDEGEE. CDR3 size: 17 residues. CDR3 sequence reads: CASSSRQGAPTNEKLFF. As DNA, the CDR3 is TGTGCCAGCAGCTCCAGACAGGGGGCGCCGACTAATGAAAAACTGTTTTTT.

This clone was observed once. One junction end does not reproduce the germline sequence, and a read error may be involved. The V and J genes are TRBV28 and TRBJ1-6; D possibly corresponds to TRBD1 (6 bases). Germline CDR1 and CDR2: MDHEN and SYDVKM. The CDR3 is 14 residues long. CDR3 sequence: CAGRVGAPSSPLHF. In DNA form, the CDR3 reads TGTGCCGGCAGGGTGGGGGCTCCCAGTTCACCCCTCCACTTT.

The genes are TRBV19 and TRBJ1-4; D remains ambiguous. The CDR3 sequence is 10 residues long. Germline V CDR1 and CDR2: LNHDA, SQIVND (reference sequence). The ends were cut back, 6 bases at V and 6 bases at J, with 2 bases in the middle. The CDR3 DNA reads TGTGCCAGTAGCGATGAAAAACTGTTTTTT. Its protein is CASSDEKLFF. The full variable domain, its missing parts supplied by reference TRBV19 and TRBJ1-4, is DGGITQSPKYLFRKEGQNVTLSCEQNLNHDAMYWYRQDPGQGLRLIYYSQIVNDFQKGDIAEGYSVSREKKESFPLTVTSAQKNPTAFYLCASSDEKLFFGSGTQLSVL.

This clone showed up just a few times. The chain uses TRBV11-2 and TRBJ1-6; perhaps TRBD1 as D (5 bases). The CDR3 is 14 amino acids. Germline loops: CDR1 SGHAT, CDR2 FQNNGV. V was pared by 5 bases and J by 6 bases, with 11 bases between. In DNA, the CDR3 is TGTGCCAGCAGCCAGGGTTTTTTTAATTCACCCCTCCACTTT. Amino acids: CASSQGFFNSPLHF.

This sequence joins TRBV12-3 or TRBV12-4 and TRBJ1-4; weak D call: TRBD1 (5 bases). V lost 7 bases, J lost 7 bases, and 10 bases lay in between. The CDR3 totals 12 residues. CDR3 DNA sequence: TGTGCCAGCACAGGGTATCGTGAAAAACTGTTTTTT. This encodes CASTGYREKLFF.

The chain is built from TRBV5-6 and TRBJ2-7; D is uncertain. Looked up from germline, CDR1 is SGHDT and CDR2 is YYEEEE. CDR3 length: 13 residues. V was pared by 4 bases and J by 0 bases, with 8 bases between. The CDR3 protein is CASSLESSYEQYF. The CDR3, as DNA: TGTGCCAGCAGCCTAGAGAGCTCCTACGAGCAGTACTTC.